The 30 T cell receptor beta chains below were found in one sample sequenced in a study of shared clonotypes between healthy human individuals (dated by TCRdb to the early 2020s). The library was made by the immunoSEQ multiplex PCR assay. Imported from immuneACCESS, the table was reduced by TCRdb to in-frame sequences with V and J called. These copies leave out some clones; in studies compared against another copy, an unresolved V gene accounts for under half, and the cause of the remainder is not known. The sample has some 2,000,000 clones on record, around 95% of them singletons. The leading ten clones occupy 0.1% to 0.15% of the sample. The material sequenced was naive CD4+ T cells sorted from blood. Sample cell subset or site, as interpreted from the label and publication: CD45RA+ positively selected. The receptors here all came from a man between 18 and 29 years old in good health.

The rearrangement links TRBV7-8 to TRBJ1-3; D unresolved. Germline CDR1 and CDR2: SGHVS and FQNEAQ. The CDR3 consists of 14 residues. Trimming removed 1 base from V and 4 bases from J, with 8 bases in between. In nucleotides, the CDR3 is TGTGCCAGCAGCTTAGGGGAGTGGGGAAACACCATATATTTT. It translates to CASSLGEWGNTIYF.

The V and J genes are TRBV5-1 and TRBJ1-2, with D tentatively TRBD1 (5 bases). The CDR3 consists of 15 residues. Per the germline V gene, CDR1 is SGHRS and CDR2 is YFSETQ. V shed 0 bases and J shed 4 bases, with 13 bases lying between them. This CDR3 reads CASSLGRVGPYGYTF. The CDR3 nucleotides are TGCGCCAGCAGCTTGGGCAGGGTAGGTCCCTATGGCTACACCTTC.

This clone was detected once. Additional DNA sequences in this sample encode the identical CDR3. The V gene is TRBV30, the J gene TRBJ1-2; the D gene is possibly TRBD1 (5 bases). This CDR3 is built from 12 residues. CDR1 is GTSNPN, CDR2 SVGIG, per germline (reference sequence). Trimming removed 2 bases from V and 7 bases from J, with 11 bases in between. CDR3 region: CAWSLPTGGYTF. CDR3 sequence (DNA): TGTGCCTGGAGTCTCCCAACAGGTGGCTACACCTTC.

The V call is TRBV6-5, the J call TRBJ1-1; D call uncertain. CDR3 length: 13 amino acids. Looked up from germline, CDR1 is MNHEY and CDR2 is SVGAGI. Trimming left V 6 bases short and J 6 bases short, with 14 bases between. The CDR3 spells CASSLDGRAEAFF. CDR3 DNA sequence: TGTGCCAGCAGCCTTGACGGGAGGGCTGAAGCTTTCTTT.

V and J are TRBV7-9 and TRBJ1-6, with D hard to call. V was shortened by 5 bases and J by 3 bases, with 17 bases between the two germline ends. This CDR3 is built from 17 residues. Germline V lookup: CDR1 SEHNR, CDR2 FQNEAQ (reference sequence). The CDR3 DNA reads as TGTGCCAGCAGCGCTAGCGAAGGGATAAGCTATAATTCACCCCTCCACTTT. Translation gives CASSASEGISYNSPLHF.

J is TRBJ2-5 and V is TRBV6-1, with D perhaps matching TRBD1 or TRBD2 (5 bases each). Germline V gene sequence: CDR1 MNHNS, CDR2 SASEGT. The CDR3 covers 13 residues. Trimming removed 8 bases from V and 0 bases from J, with 10 bases in between. The CDR3 DNA reads as TGTGCCAGCGTAGGGACGGACCAAGAGACCCAGTACTTC. As protein: CASVGTDQETQYF.

CDR3 in amino acids: CASSSLAGPNTEAFF. Here the CDR3 DNA reads TGTGCCAGCAGTTCCCTCGCAGGGCCGAACACTGAAGCTTTCTTT. J is TRBJ1-1 and V is TRBV6-5, with D tentatively TRBD1 (5 bases). The V and J ends lost 4 bases and 1 base respectively, with 13 bases between them. The CDR3 length is 15 residues. Per germline, CDR1 MNHEY and CDR2 SVGAGI.

This chain's CDR3 is CASSYASVSTDTQYF. The DNA of the CDR3 is TGTGCCAGCAGTTACGCTAGCGTAAGCACAGATACGCAGTATTTT. The gene calls are TRBV6-5 and TRBJ2-3; D may be TRBD2 (6 bases). This CDR3 is 15 amino acids long. V was shortened by 2 bases and J by 0 bases, with 9 bases between the two germline ends. Germline V gives CDR1 MNHEY, CDR2 SVGAGI.

This clone was seen only once. The rearrangement links TRBV6-5 to TRBJ2-1; 12 bases map to TRBD2. Germline V gene data show CDR1 as MNHEY and CDR2 as SVGAGI. This CDR3 contains 13 residues. V lost 6 bases and J lost 8; bases outside the gene matches: 2. In DNA form, the CDR3 reads TGTGCCAGCAGGTCTAGCGGGAGGGATGAGCAGTTCTTC. Its translation: CASRSSGRDEQFF.

CDR3 region: CASSQDFGATFYGYTF. The CDR3 region has the DNA TGCGCCAGCAGCCAAGATTTTGGGGCCACCTTCTATGGCTACACCTTC. The chain recombines TRBV4-1 with TRBJ1-2; weak D call: TRBD1 (5 bases). V gave up 0 bases and J gave up 4 bases, with 15 bases separating them. Germline V gives CDR1 MGHRA, CDR2 YSYEKL. The CDR3 is made up of 16 amino acids.

Points on this clone: This specimen includes other DNA sequences encoding the same CDR3. CDR3 protein: CASSPEMNTEAFF. CDR3 DNA sequence: TGCGCCAGCAGCCCGGAGATGAACACTGAAGCTTTCTTT. The V and J genes are TRBV5-1 and TRBJ1-1, with D hard to call. Germline loops: CDR1 SGHRS, CDR2 YFSETQ. V gave up 4 bases and J gave up 0 bases, with 7 bases separating them. The CDR3 extends over 13 amino acids. Drawing the rest from reference TRBV5-1 and TRBJ1-1, the complete variable domain is KAGVTQTPRYLIKTRGQQVTLSCSPISGHRSVSWYQQTPGQGLQFLFEYFSETQRNKGNFPGRFSGRQFSNSRSEMNVSTLELGDSALYLCASSPEMNTEAFFGQGTRLTVV.

Remarks on this clone: One junction end does not reproduce the germline sequence, and a read error may be involved. CDR3 amino acids: CASSYSALGLVF. CDR3 DNA sequence: TGTGCCAGCAGTTACTCGGCTCTTGGGCTAGTATTC. The chain joins TRBV6-5 to TRBJ2-7; D not resolved. This CDR3 contains 12 residues. Germline lookup yields CDR1 MNHEY and CDR2 SVGAGI.

J is TRBJ2-1 and V is TRBV11-2; 10 nucleotides line up with TRBD2. The V gene end was trimmed by 5 bases and the J gene end by 2 bases; junction bases not matched to a gene: 6. The germline CDR1 and CDR2 sequences are SGHAT and FQNNGV. There are 16 residues in the CDR3. In DNA form, the CDR3 reads TGTGCCAGCAGCGCCCTAGCGGGAGTGGCCTACAATGAGCAGTTCTTC. Translation: CASSALAGVAYNEQFF.

The chain joins TRBV6-6 to TRBJ1-2; 7 bases map to TRBD1. The CDR3 spans 16 residues. Germline V gene data show CDR1 as MNHNY and CDR2 as SVGAGI (reference sequence). J was trimmed by 4 bases and V by 6 bases; bases with no gene match: 14. CDR3 DNA: TGTGCCAGCAGAACCCCAGGGGGGAATACTATCTATGGCTACACCTTC. It encodes CASRTPGGNTIYGYTF.

This chain connects TRBV9 to TRBJ2-5; TRBD1 agrees at 7 bases. With 3 bases clipped from V and 5 bases from J, the junction kept 13 bases outside the gene matches. The V gene's germline CDR1 is SGDLS and CDR2 YYNGEE. This CDR3 comprises 16 residues. CDR3 coding DNA: TGTGCCAGCAGCGCCGTAGAGGGGGCCCCCGGGGAGACCCAGTACTTC. It translates to CASSAVEGAPGETQYF. The whole variable domain, filled in from reference TRBV9 and TRBJ2-5, reads DSGVTQTPKHLITATGQRVTLRCSPRSGDLSVYWYQQSLDQGLQFLIQYYNGEERAKGNILERFSAQQFPDLHSELNLSSLELGDSALYFCASSAVEGAPGETQYFGPGTRLLVL.

This clone was seen just once. The chain uses TRBV28 and TRBJ2-1, with 9 bases aligning to TRBD2. V was clipped by 4 bases and J by 10 bases; unmatched bases: 5. This CDR3 has 13 amino acids. The germline V gene has CDR1 MDHEN and CDR2 SYDVKM. DNA for the CDR3: TGTGCCAGCAGTTCCGGACTAGCGTGGGAGCAGTTCTTC. It is translated as CASSSGLAWEQFF.

J is TRBJ2-3 and V is TRBV7-2, with 14 nucleotides matching TRBD2. V lost 5 bases to trimming and J lost 1 base; unmatched junction nucleotides: 11. From germline, CDR1 is SGHTA and CDR2 FQGNSA. This CDR3 comprises 19 residues. The CDR3 nucleotides read TGTGCCAGCAGCGACGAGACTAGCGGGAGGGCCCGGGGCACAGATACGCAGTATTTT. This sequence encodes CASSDETSGRARGTDTQYF.

The chain couples TRBV19 to TRBJ1-5; D gene ambiguous. Germline CDR1 is LNHDA and CDR2 is SQIVND (reference sequence). V shed 3 bases and J shed 2 bases, with 11 bases lying between them. The CDR3 sequence is 15 residues long. This CDR3 is CASSISSLGNQPQHF. For the CDR3, the DNA is TGTGCCAGTAGTATCAGTTCCCTAGGCAATCAGCCCCAGCATTTT.

The chain couples TRBV27 to TRBJ1-4, with D maybe TRBD1 (5 bases). Deletions cut 4 bases from V and 1 base from J, with 10 bases between. The CDR3 extends over 15 amino acids. From germline, CDR1 is MNHEY and CDR2 SMNVEV (reference sequence). CDR3 nucleotides: TGTGCCAGCAGTTCTCGACAGCAAACTAATGAAAAACTGTTTTTT. Translating gives CASSSRQQTNEKLFF.

With respect to this clone: The sample has other DNA sequences that encode this CDR3 too. CDR3 in amino acids: CASSLPGTNTGELFF. DNA of the CDR3: TGCGCCAGCAGCTTGCCAGGGACGAACACCGGGGAGCTGTTTTTT. The rearrangement uses TRBV5-1 and TRBJ2-2; possibly TRBD1 for D (5 bases). The germline V gene has CDR1 SGHRS and CDR2 YFSETQ. The CDR3 extends over 15 amino acids. V was pared by 1 base and J by 0 bases, with 7 bases between.

This chain connects TRBV7-9 to TRBJ2-4, with TRBD2 matching 8 bases. Germline lookup yields CDR1 SEHNR and CDR2 FQNEAQ (reference sequence). The V gene end was trimmed by 5 bases and the J gene end by 8 bases; junction bases not matched to a gene: 2. The CDR3 length is 12 residues. The CDR3 protein is CASSTGRDIQYF. The CDR3 DNA sequence: TGTGCCAGCAGCACCGGGAGGGACATTCAGTACTTC.

The chain links TRBV5-4 to TRBJ2-1, with 8 positions matching TRBD2. This CDR3 is built from 15 residues. After removal of 4 bases from V and 2 bases from J, the junction contained 5 bases not matched to a gene. CDR1 is SGHNT and CDR2 is YYREEE in the germline V gene (reference sequence). The DNA of the CDR3 is TGTGCCAGCAGCACGGCGGGGGGACCCTACAATGAGCAGTTCTTC. This gives the protein CASSTAGGPYNEQFF.

The chain carries TRBV6-1 and TRBJ1-2, with a possible D match to TRBD1 (5 bases). The CDR3 extends over 16 amino acids. The germline V and J ends were trimmed by 0 bases and 2 bases, with 13 bases remaining between them. Per germline, CDR1 MNHNS and CDR2 SASEGT. The CDR3 reads CASSEARWPGNYGYTF. CDR3 bases: TGTGCCAGCAGTGAAGCCCGTTGGCCAGGGAACTATGGCTACACCTTC.

The chain joins TRBV15 to TRBJ2-3; D may match TRBD1 or TRBD2 (6 bases each). V lost 0 bases to trimming and J lost 4 bases, with 11 bases between them. CDR3 length: 15 residues. Germline V gives CDR1 LNHNV, CDR2 YYDKDF (reference sequence). The CDR3 loop reads CATSRDPGAADTQYF. CDR3 coding DNA: TGTGCCACCAGCAGAGATCCGGGGGCGGCAGATACGCAGTATTTT.

This rearrangement joins TRBV30 to TRBJ1-2; tentatively, D is TRBD1 (5 bases). CDR3 length equals 14 residues. Trimming stripped 2 bases from V and 6 bases from J, with 16 bases between. The V gene's germline CDR1 is GTSNPN and CDR2 SVGIG (reference sequence). The CDR3: CAWSPVGQGHGYTF. CDR3 bases: TGTGCCTGGAGTCCAGTAGGTCAGGGACATGGCTACACCTTC.

The chain combines TRBV15 with TRBJ2-1; 8 bases map to TRBD1. After removal of 1 base from V and 7 bases from J, the junction contained 12 bases not matched to a gene. CDR3 length: 17 residues. Germline V lookup: CDR1 LNHNV, CDR2 YYDKDF (reference sequence). The CDR3 sequence: CATSRALMDRAGNEQFF. In DNA form, the CDR3 reads TGTGCCACCAGCAGAGCCTTGATGGACAGGGCGGGGAATGAGCAGTTCTTC.

The CDR3 coding sequence is TGTGCCAGCTTCCGGGACAGGGAAAAACTGTTTTTT. Translation gives CASFRDREKLFF. The J gene is TRBJ1-4, the V gene TRBV4-2; 8 nucleotides agree with TRBD1. The CDR3 sequence is 12 residues long. V gave up 8 bases and J gave up 8 bases; unmatched junction bases: 4. Germline V gene lookup returns CDR1 LGHNA and CDR2 YNFKEQ.

The chain combines TRBV6-5 with TRBJ2-2; TRBD1 or TRBD2 may be the D gene (5 bases each). This CDR3 region has 15 residues. Germline assignment: CDR1 MNHEY and CDR2 SVGAGI. The V gene lost 10 bases and the J gene lost 0 bases, with 15 bases spanning the gap. CDR3 loop: CATGRGGANTGELFF. CDR3 sequence (DNA): TGTGCCACGGGGCGTGGGGGTGCGAACACCGGGGAGCTGTTTTTT.

The V and J genes are TRBV6-1 and TRBJ2-7, with D perhaps assigned TRBD1 or TRBD2 (5 bases each). V was pared by 6 bases and J by 4 bases, with 16 bases between. This CDR3 spans 14 amino acids. CDR1 and CDR2 from the germline V gene are MNHNS and SASEGT. The CDR3 region has the DNA TGTGCCAGCAGAGGGGAGCGAGGGGTTTACGAGCAGTACTTC. Its translation is CASRGERGVYEQYF.

The V gene is TRBV6-5, the J gene TRBJ1-5, with TRBD1 as a possible D gene (6 bases). There are 15 residues in the CDR3. Trimming stripped 5 bases from V and 4 bases from J, with 15 bases between. CDR1 is MNHEY and CDR2 is SVGAGI in the germline V gene. Here the CDR3 reads CASSPTTGLNQPQHF. As DNA, the CDR3 is TGTGCCAGCAGTCCGACGACAGGCCTTAATCAGCCCCAGCATTTT.